This T cell receptor beta chain appears in the sequencing data of a study of molecular identifiers for immune sequencing clone quantification. Both previously described methods and listed TCR primers were employed to make bulk TCR libraries. TCRdb re-analysed the PCR reads in MiXCR, keeping a single row per CDR3 protein. The sample lists about 300,000 distinct CDR3 sequences, 20% to 25% occurring once. The table lists this clonotype with many counts. The ends were cut back, 2 bases at V and 4 bases at J, with 6 bases in the middle. Germline CDR1 and CDR2: MDHEN and SYDVKM. The CDR3 spans 12 residues. The sample consisted of naive CD8+ T cells from blood, with Jurkat cell RNA spiked in. Sample subset: FACS-sorted CD8+CD4-CCR7+CD45RA+ naive T cells. The sequence derives from a human donor in good health. Some libraries in this study had Jurkat cell RNA spiked in. J is TRBJ2-7 and V is TRBV28; D might be TRBD2 (6 bases). In DNA form, the CDR3 reads TGTGCCAGCAGTTTACTAGCGTACGAGCAGTACTTC. Its protein is CASSLLAYEQYF.